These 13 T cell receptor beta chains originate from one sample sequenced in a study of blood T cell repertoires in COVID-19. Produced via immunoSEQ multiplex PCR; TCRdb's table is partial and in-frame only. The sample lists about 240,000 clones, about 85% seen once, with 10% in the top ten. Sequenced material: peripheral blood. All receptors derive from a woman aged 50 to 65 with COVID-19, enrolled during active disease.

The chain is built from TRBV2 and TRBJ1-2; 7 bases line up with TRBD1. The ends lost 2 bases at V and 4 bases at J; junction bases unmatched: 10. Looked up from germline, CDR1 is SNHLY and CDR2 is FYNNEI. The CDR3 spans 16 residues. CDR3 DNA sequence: TGTGCCAGCAGTGAACCTTTAGACAGGGTATTCTATGGCTACACCTTC. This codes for CASSEPLDRVFYGYTF.

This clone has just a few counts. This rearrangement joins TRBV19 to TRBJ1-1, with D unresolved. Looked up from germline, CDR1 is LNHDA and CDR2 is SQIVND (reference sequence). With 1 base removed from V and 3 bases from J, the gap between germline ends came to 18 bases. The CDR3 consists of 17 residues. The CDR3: CASSIARGGYSDTEAFF. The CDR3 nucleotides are TGTGCCAGTAGTATAGCTCGGGGAGGGTACTCGGACACTGAAGCTTTCTTT.

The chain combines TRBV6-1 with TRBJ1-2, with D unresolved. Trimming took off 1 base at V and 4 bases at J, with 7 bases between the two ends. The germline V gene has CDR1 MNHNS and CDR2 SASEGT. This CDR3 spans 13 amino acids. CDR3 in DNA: TGTGCCAGCAGTGAAGGCAGATTCTATGGCTACACCTTC. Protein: CASSEGRFYGYTF.

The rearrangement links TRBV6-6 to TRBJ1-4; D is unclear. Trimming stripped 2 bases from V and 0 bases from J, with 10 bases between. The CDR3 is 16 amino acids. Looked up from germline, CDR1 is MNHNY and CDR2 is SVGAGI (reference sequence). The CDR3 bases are TGTGCCAGCAGTTACCACGGGGATGCAACTAATGAAAAACTGTTTTTT. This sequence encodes CASSYHGDATNEKLFF.

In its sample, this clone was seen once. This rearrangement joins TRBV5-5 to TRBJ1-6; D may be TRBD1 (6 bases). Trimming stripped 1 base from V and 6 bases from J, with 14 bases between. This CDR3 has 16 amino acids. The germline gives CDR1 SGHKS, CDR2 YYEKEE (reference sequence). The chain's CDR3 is CASSLRGGLSNSPLHF. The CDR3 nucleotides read TGTGCCAGCAGCTTGAGGGGGGGCTTAAGTAATTCACCCCTCCACTTT.

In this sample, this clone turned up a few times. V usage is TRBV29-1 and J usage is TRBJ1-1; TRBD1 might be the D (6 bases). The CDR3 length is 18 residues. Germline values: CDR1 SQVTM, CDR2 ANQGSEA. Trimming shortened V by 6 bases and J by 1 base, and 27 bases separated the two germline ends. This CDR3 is CSVPKGKGGTGRNTEAFF. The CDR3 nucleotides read TGCAGCGTCCCCAAGGGGAAGGGGGGGACGGGGCGGAACACTGAAGCTTTCTTT.

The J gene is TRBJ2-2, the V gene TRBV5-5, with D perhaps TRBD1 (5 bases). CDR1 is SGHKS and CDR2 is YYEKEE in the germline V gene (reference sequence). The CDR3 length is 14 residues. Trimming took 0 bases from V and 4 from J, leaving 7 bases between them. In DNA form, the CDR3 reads TGTGCCAGCAGCTTGGGACAGCGCACCGGGGAGCTGTTTTTT. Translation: CASSLGQRTGELFF.

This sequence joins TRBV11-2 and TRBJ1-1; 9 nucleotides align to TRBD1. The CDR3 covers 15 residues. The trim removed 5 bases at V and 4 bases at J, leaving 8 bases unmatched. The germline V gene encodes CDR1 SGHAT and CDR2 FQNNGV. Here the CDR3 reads CASSEFVTGGTEAFF. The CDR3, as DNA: TGTGCCAGCAGCGAATTCGTGACAGGGGGCACTGAAGCTTTCTTT.

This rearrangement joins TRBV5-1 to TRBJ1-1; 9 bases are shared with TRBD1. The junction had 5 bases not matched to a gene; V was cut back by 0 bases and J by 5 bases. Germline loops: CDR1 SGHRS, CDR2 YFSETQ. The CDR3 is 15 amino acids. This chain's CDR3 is CASSLASGQGTEAFF. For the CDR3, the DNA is TGCGCCAGCAGCTTGGCCTCGGGACAGGGAACTGAAGCTTTCTTT.

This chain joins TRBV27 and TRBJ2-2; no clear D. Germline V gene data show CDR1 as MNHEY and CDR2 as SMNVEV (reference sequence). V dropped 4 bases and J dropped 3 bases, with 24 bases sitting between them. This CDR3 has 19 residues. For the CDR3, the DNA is TGTGCCAGCAGTTCCCGCCGACTCGACCTTCTGAGAGACACCGGGGAGCTGTTTTTT. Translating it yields CASSSRRLDLLRDTGELFF.

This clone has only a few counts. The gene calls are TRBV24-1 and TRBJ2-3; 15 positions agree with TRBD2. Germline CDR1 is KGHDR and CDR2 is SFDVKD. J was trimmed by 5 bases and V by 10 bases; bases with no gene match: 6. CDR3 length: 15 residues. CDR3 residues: CATGGLAGGQDTQYF. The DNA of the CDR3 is TGTGCCACAGGTGGACTAGCGGGGGGGCAAGATACGCAGTATTTT.

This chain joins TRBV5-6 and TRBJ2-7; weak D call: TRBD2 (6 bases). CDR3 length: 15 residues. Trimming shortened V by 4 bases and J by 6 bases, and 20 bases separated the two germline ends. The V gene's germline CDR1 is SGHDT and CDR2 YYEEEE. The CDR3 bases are TGTGCCAGCAGCCGAACAGCCCTTATACTAGCCGAGCAGTACTTC. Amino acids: CASSRTALILAEQYF.

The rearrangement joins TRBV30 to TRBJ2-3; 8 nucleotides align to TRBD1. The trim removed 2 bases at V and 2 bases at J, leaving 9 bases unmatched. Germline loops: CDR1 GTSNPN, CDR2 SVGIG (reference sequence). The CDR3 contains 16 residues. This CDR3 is CAWSFGGQGLTDTQYF. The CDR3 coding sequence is TGTGCCTGGAGTTTTGGCGGACAGGGCCTCACAGATACGCAGTATTTT.